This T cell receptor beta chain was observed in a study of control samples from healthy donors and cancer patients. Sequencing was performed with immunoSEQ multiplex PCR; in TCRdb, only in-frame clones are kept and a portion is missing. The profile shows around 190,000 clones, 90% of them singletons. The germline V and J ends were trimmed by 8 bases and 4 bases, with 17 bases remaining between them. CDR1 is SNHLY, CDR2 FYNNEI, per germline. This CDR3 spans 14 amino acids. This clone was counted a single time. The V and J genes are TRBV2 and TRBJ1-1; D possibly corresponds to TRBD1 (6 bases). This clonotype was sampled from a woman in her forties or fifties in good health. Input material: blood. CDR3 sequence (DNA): TGTGCCAGCGGGTCGGAGGGGGTGGTCACTGAAGCTTTCTTT. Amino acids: CASGSEGVVTEAFF.